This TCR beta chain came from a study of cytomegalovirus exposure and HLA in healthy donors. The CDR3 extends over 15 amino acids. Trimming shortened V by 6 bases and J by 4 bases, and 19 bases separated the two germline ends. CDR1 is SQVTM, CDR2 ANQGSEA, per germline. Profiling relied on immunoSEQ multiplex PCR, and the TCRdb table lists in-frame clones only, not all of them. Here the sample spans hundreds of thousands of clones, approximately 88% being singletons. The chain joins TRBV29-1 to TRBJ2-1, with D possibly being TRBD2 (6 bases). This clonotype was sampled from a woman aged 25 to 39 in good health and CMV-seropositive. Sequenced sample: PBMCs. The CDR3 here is CSVTSILAGYNEQFF. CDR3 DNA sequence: TGCAGCGTCACGTCCATACTAGCAGGTTACAATGAGCAGTTCTTC.